The 17 T cell receptor beta chains below come from one sample, sequenced in a study of CD8 T cells in ankylosing spondylitis. Overall study findings and caveats: Among TCR beta sequences, a motif of eight or nine highly homologous variants appeared characteristic of ankylosing spondylitis blood.

TCRdb independently ran MiXCR on the 5' RACE reads; one entry per CDR3 protein. The top ten clones hold around 17% of a sample with around 390,000 distinct CDR3 sequences, about 20% of them seen once. Which antigens these TCRs recognize remains unknown. The sample was blood, either unsorted or a sorted T cell fraction (not recorded which). These TCRs come from a male donor with ankylosing spondylitis.

This chain links TRBV9 with TRBJ2-7; D may be TRBD2 (5 bases). Germline loops: CDR1 SGDLS, CDR2 YYNGEE. The CDR3 has 14 residues. The V gene lost 0 bases and the J gene lost 3 bases, with 10 bases spanning the gap. The CDR3: CASSVERVIYEQYF. The DNA for the CDR3 is TGTGCCAGCAGCGTAGAGAGGGTAATCTACGAGCAGTACTTC.

The chain recombines TRBV15 with TRBJ1-2; 10 bases line up with TRBD1. There are 18 residues in the CDR3. The J segment lost 8 bases and the V segment lost 5 bases, leaving 20 bases of the junction unmatched. In germline, CDR1 is LNHNV, CDR2 YYDKDF (reference sequence). CDR3 amino acids: CATSEGVGTGAQNSGYTF. CDR3 nucleotides: TGTGCCACCAGCGAGGGGGTTGGGACAGGGGCCCAAAACAGCGGCTACACCTTC.

The chain couples TRBV7-9 to TRBJ2-5, with TRBD1 matching over 8 bases. CDR3 length equals 15 residues. V shed 7 bases, J shed 5 bases, and the junction held 12 bases outside the gene matches. The germline CDR1 and CDR2 sequences are SEHNR and FQNEAQ (reference sequence). As DNA, the CDR3 is TGTGCCAGCATCCTTATGACAGGGGCACCGGAGACCCAGTACTTC. Amino acid sequence: CASILMTGAPETQYF.

This clonotype was observed many times. A read error may account for a junction end that differs from germline. CDR3 region: CSVREEQYGYTF. In DNA form, the CDR3 reads TGCAGTGTTAGAGAGGAGCAATATGGCTACACCTTC. The gene calls are TRBV20-1 and TRBJ1-2; D gene ambiguous. Germline V gives CDR1 DFQATT, CDR2 SNEGSKA (reference sequence). This CDR3 has 12 amino acids.

In this sample, this clonotype turned up a few times. The chain employs TRBV11-2 and TRBJ2-1; TRBD2 matches at 10 bases. Germline CDR1 SGHAT, CDR2 FQNNGV. The CDR3 extends over 20 amino acids. With V trimmed by 1 base and J by 0 bases, 12 bases remained unmatched. The CDR3 sequence is CASSLGWTSGPFSSYNEQFF. In DNA form, the CDR3 reads TGTGCCAGCAGCTTAGGGTGGACTAGCGGTCCCTTCAGCTCCTACAATGAGCAGTTCTTC. Full variable domain (outside the CDR3, taken from reference TRBV11-2 and TRBJ2-1): EAGVAQSPRYKIIEKRQSVAFWCNPISGHATLYWYQQILGQGPKLLIQFQNNGVVDDSQLPKDRFSAERLKGVDSTLKIQPAKLEDSAVYLCASSLGWTSGPFSSYNEQFFGPGTRLTVL.

The chain uses TRBV28 and TRBJ1-2; 7 bases match TRBD1. J gave up 4 bases and V 5 bases, and 7 bases lay outside the gene matches. The CDR3 loop spans 14 amino acids. Germline CDR1 is MDHEN and CDR2 is SYDVKM. CDR3: CASSLTGEGYGYTF. For the CDR3, the DNA is TGTGCCAGCAGTCTTACAGGGGAAGGCTATGGCTACACCTTC.

This rearrangement joins TRBV28 to TRBJ2-3, with 7 bases aligning to TRBD2. CDR3 length: 15 residues. Germline V gene data show CDR1 as MDHEN and CDR2 as SYDVKM. After removal of 3 bases from V and 4 bases from J, the junction contained 7 bases not matched to a gene. This CDR3 is CASSFQTGGADTQYF. CDR3 bases: TGTGCCAGCAGTTTTCAGACGGGAGGTGCAGATACGCAGTATTTT.

This chain joins TRBV20-1 and TRBJ2-7; TRBD2 matches at 7 bases. CDR1 is DFQATT and CDR2 is SNEGSKA in the germline V gene (reference sequence). This CDR3 is 13 amino acids long. The V segment lost 6 bases and the J segment 2 bases; nucleotides outside the gene matches: 7. This CDR3 is CSAGRGSPYEQYF. CDR3 coding DNA: TGCAGTGCCGGCCGCGGGAGCCCCTACGAGCAGTACTTC.

This chain connects TRBV29-1 to TRBJ2-3; 8 nucleotides match TRBD1. The CDR3 is 14 residues long. Germline V gene lookup returns CDR1 SQVTM and CDR2 ANQGSEA. The ends lost 4 bases at V and 0 bases at J; junction bases unmatched: 3. The CDR3 region has the DNA TGCAGCGTTGTGGACAGGGCTAGCACAGATACGCAGTATTTT. Protein product: CSVVDRASTDTQYF.

The rearrangement joins TRBV2 to TRBJ2-6; a weak D match, TRBD2 (5 bases). V lost 6 bases and J 3 bases, leaving 9 bases between the germline ends. The CDR3 is made up of 14 amino acids. From germline, CDR1 is SNHLY and CDR2 FYNNEI. The CDR3 DNA reads as TGTGCCAGCAGCGGGAAGGTTGGGGCCAACGTCCTGACTTTC. It codes for CASSGKVGANVLTF. Looking up the rest from reference TRBV2 and TRBJ2-6 gives the full variable domain: EPEVTQTPSHQVTQMGQEVILRCVPISNHLYFYWYRQILGQKVEFLVSFYNNEISEKSEIFDDQFSVERPDGSNFTLKIRSTKLEDSAMYFCASSGKVGANVLTFGAGSRLTVL.

The chain recombines TRBV2 with TRBJ1-3; D may be TRBD1 (6 bases). The length of the CDR3 is 15 residues. Germline V gene lookup returns CDR1 SNHLY and CDR2 FYNNEI. The ends were cut back, 2 bases at V and 4 bases at J, with 12 bases in the middle. CDR3 sequence: CASSEQAGAGNTIYF. DNA for the CDR3: TGTGCCAGCAGTGAACAGGCAGGGGCCGGAAACACCATATATTTT.

This clonotype was counted a few times. The V gene is TRBV9, the J gene TRBJ1-1; the D gene is possibly TRBD1 (6 bases). Trimming took 4 bases from V and 0 from J, leaving 10 bases between them. Germline CDR1 reads SGDLS; CDR2 reads YYNGEE. CDR3 length: 14 residues. This chain's CDR3 is CASSSRGVNTEAFF. CDR3 DNA sequence: TGTGCCAGCAGCTCCAGGGGTGTGAACACTGAAGCTTTCTTT.

This clonotype appeared once. This chain connects TRBV5-1 to TRBJ1-4; the match to TRBD1 covers 7 bases. The V gene end was trimmed by 3 bases and the J gene end by 5 bases; junction bases not matched to a gene: 4. The CDR3 has 14 amino acids. Germline loops: CDR1 SGHRS, CDR2 YFSETQ. The chain's CDR3 is CASSWDRWNEKLFF. CDR3 bases: TGCGCCAGCAGCTGGGACAGATGGAATGAAAAACTGTTTTTT.

The rearrangement joins TRBV5-1 to TRBJ2-6; D is possibly TRBD1 (6 bases). The V end was cut by 1 base, the J end by 3 bases, with 17 bases between. The germline V gene encodes CDR1 SGHRS and CDR2 YFSETQ. This CDR3 is built from 18 residues. The CDR3 is CASSLWDNHVLGANVLTF. CDR3 DNA sequence: TGCGCCAGCAGCTTGTGGGACAACCATGTCCTTGGGGCCAACGTCCTGACTTTC.

The chain has TRBV18 and TRBJ1-2; 8 bases fit TRBD1. Looked up from germline, CDR1 is KGHSH and CDR2 is LQKENI. Losses at the gene ends were 4 bases for V and 6 bases for J; bases not matched to a gene: 4. There are 13 residues in the CDR3. CDR3 nucleotide sequence: TGTGCCAGCTCACGCGGACAGGGAGATGGCTACACCTTC. It encodes CASSRGQGDGYTF.

This clonotype appeared a few times. V gene TRBV24-1 combines with J gene TRBJ2-2; 9 positions match TRBD1. This CDR3 is 18 amino acids long. J lost 5 bases, V lost 0 bases, and 9 bases had no gene match. The germline CDR1 and CDR2 sequences are KGHDR and SFDVKD. The CDR3 sequence is CATSDLQRQGVVTGELFF. In nucleotides, the CDR3 is TGTGCCACCAGTGATTTGCAGAGACAGGGGGTAGTGACCGGGGAGCTGTTTTTT.

This clonotype was seen a handful of times. The chain is built from TRBV6-1 and TRBJ2-2; D not resolved. Germline lookup yields CDR1 MNHNS and CDR2 SASEGT. Trimming removed 6 bases at V and 6 bases at J, with 17 bases between. This CDR3 is 15 amino acids long. CDR3 sequence reads: CASRLRTHSPGELFF. The DNA for the CDR3 is TGTGCCAGCAGGCTTCGGACCCACTCGCCCGGGGAGCTGTTTTTT.